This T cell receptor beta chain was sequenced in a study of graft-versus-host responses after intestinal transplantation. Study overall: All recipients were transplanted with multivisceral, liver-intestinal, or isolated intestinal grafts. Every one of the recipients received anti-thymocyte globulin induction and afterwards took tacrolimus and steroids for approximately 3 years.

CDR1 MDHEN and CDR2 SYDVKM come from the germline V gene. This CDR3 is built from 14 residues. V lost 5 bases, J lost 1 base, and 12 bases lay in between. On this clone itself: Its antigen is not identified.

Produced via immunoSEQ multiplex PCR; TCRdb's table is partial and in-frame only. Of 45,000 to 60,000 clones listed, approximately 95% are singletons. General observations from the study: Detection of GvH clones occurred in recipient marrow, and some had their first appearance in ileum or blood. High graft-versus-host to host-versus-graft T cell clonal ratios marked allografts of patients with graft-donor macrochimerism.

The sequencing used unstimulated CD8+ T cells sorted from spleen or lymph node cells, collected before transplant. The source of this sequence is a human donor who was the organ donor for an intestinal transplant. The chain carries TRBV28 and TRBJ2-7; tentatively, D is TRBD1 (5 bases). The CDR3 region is CASSLQGSSYEQYF. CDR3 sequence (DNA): TGTGCCAGCAGTCTTCAGGGATCGTCCTACGAGCAGTACTTC.